This T cell receptor (beta chain) was recovered during a study of graft-versus-host responses after intestinal transplantation. Comment on this clone: Antigen specificity is unknown.

The germline V gene has CDR1 SGHVS and CDR2 FQNEAQ. The CDR3 is made up of 12 amino acids. With 4 bases removed from V and 5 bases from J, the gap between germline ends came to 9 bases. The table came from immunoSEQ multiplex PCR; TCRdb's copy has only in-frame clones and leaves some out. The sample lists around 130,000 clones; approximately 94% were seen once. This sequence was found in a human donor who received an intestinal transplant. The chain couples TRBV7-8 to TRBJ2-7; unclear D gene. The sample here was unstimulated CD4+ T cells sorted from spleen or lymph node cells, taken before intestinal transplant. Here the CDR3 DNA reads TGTGCCAGCAGCTCATCCTTTGACGAGCAGTACTTC. It translates to CASSSSFDEQYF.